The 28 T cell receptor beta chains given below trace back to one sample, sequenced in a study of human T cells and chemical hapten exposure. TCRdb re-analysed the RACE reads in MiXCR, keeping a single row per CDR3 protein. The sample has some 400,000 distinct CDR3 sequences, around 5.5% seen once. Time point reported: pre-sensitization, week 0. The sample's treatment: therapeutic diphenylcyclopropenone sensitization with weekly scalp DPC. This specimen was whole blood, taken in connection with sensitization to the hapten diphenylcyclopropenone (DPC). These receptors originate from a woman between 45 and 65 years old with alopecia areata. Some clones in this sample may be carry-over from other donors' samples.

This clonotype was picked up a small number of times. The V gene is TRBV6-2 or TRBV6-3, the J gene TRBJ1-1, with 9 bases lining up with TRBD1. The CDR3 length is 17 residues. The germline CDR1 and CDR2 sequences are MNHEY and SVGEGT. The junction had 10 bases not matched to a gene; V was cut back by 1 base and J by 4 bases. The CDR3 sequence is CASSYYGTGNYATEAFF. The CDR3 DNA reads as TGTGCCAGCAGTTACTACGGGACAGGGAACTATGCCACTGAAGCTTTCTTT.

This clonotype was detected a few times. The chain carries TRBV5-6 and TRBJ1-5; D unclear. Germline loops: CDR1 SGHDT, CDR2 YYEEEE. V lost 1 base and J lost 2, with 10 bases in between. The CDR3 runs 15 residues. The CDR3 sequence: CASSLLTAGNQPQHF. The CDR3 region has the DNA TGTGCCAGCAGCTTGTTAACGGCGGGCAATCAGCCCCAGCATTTT. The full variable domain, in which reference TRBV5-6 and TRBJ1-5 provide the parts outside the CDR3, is DAGVTQSPTHLIKTRGQQVTLRCSPKSGHDTVSWYQQALGQGPQFIFQYYEEEERQRGNFPDRFSGHQFPNYSSELNVNALLLGDSALYLCASSLLTAGNQPQHFGDGTRLSIL.

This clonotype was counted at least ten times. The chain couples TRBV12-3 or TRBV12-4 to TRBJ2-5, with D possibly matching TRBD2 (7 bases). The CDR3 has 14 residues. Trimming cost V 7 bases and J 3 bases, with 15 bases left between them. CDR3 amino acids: CASNRDAGEETQYF. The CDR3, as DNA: TGTGCCAGCAACAGGGACGCGGGGGAAGAGACCCAGTACTTC.

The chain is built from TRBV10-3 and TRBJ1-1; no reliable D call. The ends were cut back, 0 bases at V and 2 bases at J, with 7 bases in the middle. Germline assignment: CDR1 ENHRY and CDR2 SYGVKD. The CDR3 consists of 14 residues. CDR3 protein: CAISESYGNTEAFF. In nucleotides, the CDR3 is TGTGCCATCAGTGAGTCGTACGGTAACACTGAAGCTTTCTTT.

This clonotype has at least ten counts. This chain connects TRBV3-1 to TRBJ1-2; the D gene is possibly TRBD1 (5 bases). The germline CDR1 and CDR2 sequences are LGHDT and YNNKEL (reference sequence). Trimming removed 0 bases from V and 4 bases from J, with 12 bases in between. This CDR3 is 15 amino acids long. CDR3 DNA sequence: TGTGCCAGCAGCCAAGAAGCTGGGACCTTCTATGGCTACACCTTC. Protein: CASSQEAGTFYGYTF.

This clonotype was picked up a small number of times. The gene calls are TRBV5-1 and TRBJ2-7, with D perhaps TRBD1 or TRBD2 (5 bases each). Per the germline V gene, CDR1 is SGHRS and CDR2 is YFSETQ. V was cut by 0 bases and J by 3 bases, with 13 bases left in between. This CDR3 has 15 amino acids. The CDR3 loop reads CASSLAGDGNYEQYF. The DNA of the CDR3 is TGCGCCAGCAGCTTGGCCGGGGACGGAAACTACGAGCAGTACTTC.

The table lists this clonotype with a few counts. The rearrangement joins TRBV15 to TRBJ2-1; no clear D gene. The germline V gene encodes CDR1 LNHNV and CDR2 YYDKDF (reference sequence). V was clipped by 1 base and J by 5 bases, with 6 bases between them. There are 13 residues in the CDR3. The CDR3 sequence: CATSRGGNNEQFF. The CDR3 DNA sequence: TGTGCCACCAGCAGAGGAGGTAACAATGAGCAGTTCTTC.

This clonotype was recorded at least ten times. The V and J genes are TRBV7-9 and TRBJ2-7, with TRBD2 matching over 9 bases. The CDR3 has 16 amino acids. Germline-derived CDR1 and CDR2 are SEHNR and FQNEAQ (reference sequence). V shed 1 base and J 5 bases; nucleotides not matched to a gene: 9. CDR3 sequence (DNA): TGTGCCAGCAGCTTAGGGGCTAGCGGGAAAGGTAACGAGCAGTACTTC. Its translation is CASSLGASGKGNEQYF.

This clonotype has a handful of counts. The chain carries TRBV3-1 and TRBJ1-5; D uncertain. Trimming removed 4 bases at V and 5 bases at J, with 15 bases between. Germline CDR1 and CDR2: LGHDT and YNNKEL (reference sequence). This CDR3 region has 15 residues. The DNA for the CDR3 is TGTGCCAGCAGCCGAACCATCGCAGCAGATCAGCCCCAGCATTTT. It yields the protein CASSRTIAADQPQHF.

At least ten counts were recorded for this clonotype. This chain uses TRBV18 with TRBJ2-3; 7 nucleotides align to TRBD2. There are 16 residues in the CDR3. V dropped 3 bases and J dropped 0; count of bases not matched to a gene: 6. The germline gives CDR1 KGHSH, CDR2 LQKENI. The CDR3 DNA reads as TGTGCCAGCTCACCCCCAAGGCGGGGGAGCACAGATACGCAGTATTTT. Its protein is CASSPPRRGSTDTQYF. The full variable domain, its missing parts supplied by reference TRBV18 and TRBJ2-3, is NAGVMQNPRHLVRRRGQEARLRCSPMKGHSHVYWYRQLPEEGLKFMVYLQKENIIDESGMPKERFSAEFPKEGPSILRIQQVVRGDSAAYFCASSPPRRGSTDTQYFGPGTRLTVL.

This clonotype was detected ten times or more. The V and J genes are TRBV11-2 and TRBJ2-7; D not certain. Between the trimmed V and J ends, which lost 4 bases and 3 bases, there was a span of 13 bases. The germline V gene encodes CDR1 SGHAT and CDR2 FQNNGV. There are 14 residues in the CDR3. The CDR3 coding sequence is TGTGCCAGCAGCTCTGCTAGAGGTCGCTACGAGCAGTACTTC. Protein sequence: CASSSARGRYEQYF.

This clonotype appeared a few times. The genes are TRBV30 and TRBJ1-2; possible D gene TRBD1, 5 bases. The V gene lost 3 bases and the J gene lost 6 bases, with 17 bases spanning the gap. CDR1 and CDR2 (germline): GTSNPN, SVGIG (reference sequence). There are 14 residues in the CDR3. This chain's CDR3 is CAWSMEGEGDGYTF. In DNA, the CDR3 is TGTGCCTGGAGCATGGAAGGGGAAGGCGATGGCTACACCTTC.

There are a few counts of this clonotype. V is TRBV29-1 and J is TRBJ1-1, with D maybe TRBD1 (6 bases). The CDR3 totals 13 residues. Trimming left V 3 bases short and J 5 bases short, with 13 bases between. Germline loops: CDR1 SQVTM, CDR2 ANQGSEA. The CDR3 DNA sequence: TGCAGCGTTGAGGACGGGAGGGGGACTGAAGCTTTCTTT. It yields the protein CSVEDGRGTEAFF.

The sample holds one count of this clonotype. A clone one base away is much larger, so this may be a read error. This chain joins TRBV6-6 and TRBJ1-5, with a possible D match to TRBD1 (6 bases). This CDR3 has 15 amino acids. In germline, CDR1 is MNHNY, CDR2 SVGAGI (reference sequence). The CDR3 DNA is TGTGCCAGCAGCACAGGGAATTTGGGCAATCAGCCCCAGGATTTT. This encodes CASSTGNLGNQPQDF.

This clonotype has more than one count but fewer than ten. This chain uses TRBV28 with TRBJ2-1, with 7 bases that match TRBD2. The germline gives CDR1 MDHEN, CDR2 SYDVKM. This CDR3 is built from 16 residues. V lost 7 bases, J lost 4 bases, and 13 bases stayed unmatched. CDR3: CASMASGKVGYNEQFF. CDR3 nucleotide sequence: TGTGCCAGCATGGCTAGCGGTAAGGTCGGTTACAATGAGCAGTTCTTC.

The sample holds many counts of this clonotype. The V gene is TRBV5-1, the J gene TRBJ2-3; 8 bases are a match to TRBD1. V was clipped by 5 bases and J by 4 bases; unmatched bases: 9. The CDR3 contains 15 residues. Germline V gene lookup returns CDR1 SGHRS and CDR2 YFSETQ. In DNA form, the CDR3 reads TGCGCCAGCAGTAAGCAGGGGGCGCGGTCAGATACGCAGTATTTT. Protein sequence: CASSKQGARSDTQYF.

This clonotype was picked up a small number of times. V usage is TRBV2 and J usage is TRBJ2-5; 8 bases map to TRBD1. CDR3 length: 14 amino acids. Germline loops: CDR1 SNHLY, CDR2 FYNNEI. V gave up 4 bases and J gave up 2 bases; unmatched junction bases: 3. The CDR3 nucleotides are TGTGCCAGCAGTGGACAGGGGTTTCAAGAGACCCAGTACTTC. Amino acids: CASSGQGFQETQYF.

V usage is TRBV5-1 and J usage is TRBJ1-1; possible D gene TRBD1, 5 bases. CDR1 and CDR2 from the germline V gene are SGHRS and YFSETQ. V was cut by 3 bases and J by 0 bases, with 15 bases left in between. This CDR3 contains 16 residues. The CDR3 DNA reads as TGCGCCAGCAGCTACGAACCGGGACTTCTGAACACTGAAGCTTTCTTT. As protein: CASSYEPGLLNTEAFF.

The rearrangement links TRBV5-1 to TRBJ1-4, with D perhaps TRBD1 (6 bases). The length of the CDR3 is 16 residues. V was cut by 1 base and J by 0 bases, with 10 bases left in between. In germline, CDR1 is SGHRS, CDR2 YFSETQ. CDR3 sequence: CASSLSQGATNEKLFF. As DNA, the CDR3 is TGCGCCAGCAGCTTGTCACAGGGAGCAACTAATGAAAAACTGTTTTTT.

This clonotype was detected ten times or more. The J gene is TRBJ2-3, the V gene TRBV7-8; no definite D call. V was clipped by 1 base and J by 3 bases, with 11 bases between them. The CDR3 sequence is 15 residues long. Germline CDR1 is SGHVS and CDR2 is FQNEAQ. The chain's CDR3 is CASSLGGLATDTQYF. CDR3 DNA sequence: TGTGCCAGCAGCTTAGGGGGATTAGCTACAGATACGCAGTATTTT.

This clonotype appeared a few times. CDR3 in DNA: TGTGCCAGCAGCCATCCCGACCTACTCACAGATACGCAGTATTTT. Its protein product is CASSHPDLLTDTQYF. The rearrangement uses TRBV4-2 and TRBJ2-3, with D unresolved. There are 15 residues in the CDR3. V lost 3 bases to trimming and J lost 2 bases, with 12 bases between them. Germline assignment: CDR1 LGHNA and CDR2 YNFKEQ.

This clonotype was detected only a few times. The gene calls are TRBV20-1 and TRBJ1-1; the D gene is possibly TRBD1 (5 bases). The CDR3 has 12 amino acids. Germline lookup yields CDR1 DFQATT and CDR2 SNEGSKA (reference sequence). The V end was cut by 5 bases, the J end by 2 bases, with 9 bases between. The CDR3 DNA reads TGCAGTGCTTGGGACGGAAACACTGAAGCTTTCTTT. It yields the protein CSAWDGNTEAFF.

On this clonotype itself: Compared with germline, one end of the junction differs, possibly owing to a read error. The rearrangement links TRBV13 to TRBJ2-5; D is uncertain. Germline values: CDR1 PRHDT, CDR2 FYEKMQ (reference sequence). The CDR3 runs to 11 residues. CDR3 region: CASSIGPTRSF. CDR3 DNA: TGTGCCAGCAGCATAGGCCCTACGAGGAGCTTC.

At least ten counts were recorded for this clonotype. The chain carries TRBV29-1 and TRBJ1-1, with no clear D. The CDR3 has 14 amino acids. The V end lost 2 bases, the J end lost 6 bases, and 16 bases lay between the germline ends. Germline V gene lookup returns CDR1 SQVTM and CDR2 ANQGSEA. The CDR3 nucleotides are TGCAGCGTTGAAAAGGAGGTGGGGTGGTCTGAAGCTTTCTTT. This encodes CSVEKEVGWSEAFF.

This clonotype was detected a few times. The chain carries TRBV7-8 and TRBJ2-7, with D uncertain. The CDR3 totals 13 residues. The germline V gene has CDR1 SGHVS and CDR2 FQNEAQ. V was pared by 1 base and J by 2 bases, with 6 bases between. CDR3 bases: TGTGCCAGCAGCTTAGATCTAGCCTACGAGCAGTACTTC. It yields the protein CASSLDLAYEQYF.

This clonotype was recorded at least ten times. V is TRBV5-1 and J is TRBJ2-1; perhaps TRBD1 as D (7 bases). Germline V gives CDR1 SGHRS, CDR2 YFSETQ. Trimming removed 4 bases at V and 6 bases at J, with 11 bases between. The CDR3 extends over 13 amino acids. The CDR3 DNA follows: TGCGCCAGCAGCGCGGGACAGACCAATGAGCAGTTCTTC. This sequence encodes CASSAGQTNEQFF.

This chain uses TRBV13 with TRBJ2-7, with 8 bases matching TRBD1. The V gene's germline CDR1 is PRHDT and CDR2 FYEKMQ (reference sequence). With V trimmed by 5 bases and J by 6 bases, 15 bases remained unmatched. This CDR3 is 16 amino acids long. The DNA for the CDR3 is TGTGCCAGCAGCGCAGGGGTCGGACAGGGCACGCTCGAGCAGTACTTC. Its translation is CASSAGVGQGTLEQYF. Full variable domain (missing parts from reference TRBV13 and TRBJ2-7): AAGVIQSPRHLIKEKRETATLKCYPIPRHDTVYWYQQGPGQDPQFLISFYEKMQSDKGSIPDRFSAQQFSDYHSELNMSSLELGDSALYFCASSAGVGQGTLEQYFGPGTRLTVT.

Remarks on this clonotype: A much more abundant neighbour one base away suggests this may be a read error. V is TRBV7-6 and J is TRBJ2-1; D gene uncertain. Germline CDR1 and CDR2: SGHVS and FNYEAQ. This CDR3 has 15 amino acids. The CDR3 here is CASSSTPYSSNEQIF. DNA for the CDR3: TGTGCCAGCAGCTCGACTCCTTACTCTTCGAATGAGCAGATCTTC.